The sample holds many counts of the clone carrying this T cell receptor beta chain. The making of cDNA relied on 5'RACE with 10-nucleotide random UMIs. TCRdb reanalysed the 5' RACE reads using MiXCR and keeps one entry per CDR3 protein. In the table there are roughly 39,000 distinct CDR3 sequences, 4.8% of which are singletons. These data are taken from a study of neurological immune-mediated disorders. Germline loops: CDR1 SQVTM, CDR2 ANQGSEA. The CDR3 loop spans 15 amino acids. V was pared by 6 bases and J by 2 bases, with 19 bases between. The chain recombines TRBV29-1 with TRBJ1-2; D remains unclear. This clonotype was obtained from a man between 18 and 29 years old in good health. Sequencing was performed on CD4+ T cells from blood. This chain's CDR3 is CSVDRVGQTNYGYTF. The DNA of the CDR3 is TGCAGCGTCGATCGGGTCGGTCAGACCAACTATGGCTACACCTTC. Full variable domain (remainder filled in from reference TRBV29-1 and TRBJ1-2): SAVISQKPSRDICQRGTSLTIQCQVDSQVTMMFWYRQQPGQSLTLIATANQGSEATYESGFVIDKFPISRPNLTFSTLTVSNMSPEDSSIYLCSVDRVGQTNYGYTFGSGTRLTVV.